This TCR beta chain came from a study of OX40 agonist ivuxolimab in advanced cancers. As for the study in general: Treatment received earlier with anti-PD-1, anti-PD-L1 or anti-CTLA-4 agents was allowed, and 40% had some. Study-wide findings and caveats: CD4+ T cells averaged fewer expanded clones than CD8+ T cells. Blood T cells, both CD4+ and CD8+, expanded clonally by week 6 at 0.1 to 3.0 mg/kg.

It was autoimmune disease history or systemic immunosuppression that excluded patients. Unmatched junction bases numbered 8, after V lost 0 bases and J lost 4 bases. This CDR3 contains 16 residues. The germline V gene encodes CDR1 MNHEY and CDR2 SVGAGI. Comment on this clone: The antigen is unknown.

Produced via immunoSEQ multiplex PCR; TCRdb's table is partial and in-frame only. The sample records 77,000 or so clones, 80% to 95% being singletons. The rearrangement links TRBV6-5 to TRBJ2-7; 8 bases match TRBD2. The sequenced sample was CD4+ or CD8+ T cells sorted from blood, obtained in a trial of the OX40 agonist ivuxolimab. The clonotype comes from an adult with an advanced solid tumor such as melanoma, head and neck, liver or kidney cancer. The CDR3 protein is CASSYSGGGGRYEQYF. In DNA form, the CDR3 reads TGTGCCAGCAGTTACTCGGGGGGCGGGGGGCGATACGAGCAGTACTTC.